A single sample is the source of the 15 T cell receptor beta chains below, sequenced in a study of blood T cell repertoires in COVID-19 (dated by TCRdb to 2020 to 2021). Receptors were amplified or captured by the immunoSEQ multiplex PCR assay. TCRdb obtained this table from immuneACCESS and retained in-frame rearrangements with V and J assigned. These tables miss some clones; where compared with another copy, unresolved V genes account for less than half of the shortfall, and the remainder is unexplained. For this sample there are more than 95,000 clones; about four fifths appear just once. The ten biggest clones cover 12% of the sample. What was sequenced was peripheral blood. These receptors were obtained from a man in his 60s with acute or convalescent COVID-19.

This clone showed up just a few times. V is TRBV18 and J is TRBJ2-1, with D perhaps TRBD2 (5 bases). This CDR3 spans 14 amino acids. V was trimmed by 3 bases and J by 4 bases, leaving 10 bases between them. Germline V gene data show CDR1 as KGHSH and CDR2 as LQKENI. The CDR3 coding sequence is TGTGCCAGCTCACCGACCGGACTTTACAATGAGCAGTTCTTC. Its translation is CASSPTGLYNEQFF.

The J gene is TRBJ2-3, the V gene TRBV29-1; TRBD1 agrees at 8 bases. Germline CDR1 and CDR2: SQVTM and ANQGSEA. The CDR3 sequence is 15 residues long. After removal of 3 bases from V and 2 bases from J, the junction contained 7 bases not matched to a gene. The CDR3 sequence is CSVDDRGGHTDTQYF. CDR3 DNA sequence: TGCAGCGTTGATGACAGGGGAGGACACACAGATACGCAGTATTTT.

CDR3 amino acids: CSASRGGTQYF. In DNA, the CDR3 is TGCAGTGCTTCTCGGGGAGGGACGCAGTATTTT. V and J are TRBV20-1 and TRBJ2-3; TRBD2 matches at 7 bases. Germline lookup yields CDR1 DFQATT and CDR2 SNEGSKA (reference sequence). The CDR3 sequence is 11 residues long. Trimming removed 5 bases from V and 9 bases from J; junction bases left unmatched: 5.

The chain joins TRBV25-1 to TRBJ2-6; D may be TRBD1 (7 bases). The length of the CDR3 is 18 residues. The germline V gene encodes CDR1 MGHDK and CDR2 SYGVNS. V lost 4 bases and J lost 2, with 18 bases in between. CDR3 loop: CASSATQGGMPGANVLTF. For the CDR3, the DNA is TGTGCCAGCAGTGCCACCCAGGGGGGTATGCCTGGGGCCAACGTCCTGACTTTC.

The chain employs TRBV11-1 and TRBJ2-7, with 8 positions matching TRBD1. The CDR3 runs 15 residues. With 4 bases clipped from V and 4 bases from J, the junction kept 9 bases outside the gene matches. Germline assignment: CDR1 SGHAT and CDR2 FQDESV (reference sequence). This CDR3 is CASSSVQGASYEQYF. CDR3 sequence (DNA): TGTGCCAGCAGCTCTGTTCAGGGGGCCTCTTACGAGCAGTACTTC.

CDR3 loop: CATSRGTGVENIQYF. The CDR3 nucleotides are TGTGCCACCAGCAGAGGGACAGGGGTGGAAAACATTCAGTACTTC. V usage is TRBV15 and J usage is TRBJ2-4, with 9 nucleotides matching TRBD1. The CDR3 consists of 15 residues. Trimming cost V 1 base and J 5 bases; bases outside gene matches: 3. The germline V gene encodes CDR1 LNHNV and CDR2 YYDKDF (reference sequence).

The sample holds a few counts of this clone. The chain has TRBV7-9 and TRBJ2-1, with a possible D match to TRBD1 (6 bases). The V gene lost 5 bases and the J gene lost 5 bases, with 16 bases spanning the gap. The CDR3 has 15 amino acids. The germline CDR1 and CDR2 sequences are SEHNR and FQNEAQ (reference sequence). CDR3 protein: CASSPTAAGDNEQFF. The DNA for the CDR3 is TGTGCCAGCAGCCCCACCGCGGCAGGGGACAATGAGCAGTTCTTC.

The gene calls are TRBV11-3 and TRBJ2-5; D is undetermined. The CDR3 has 12 residues. Germline V CDR1 and CDR2: SGHNT, YENEEA. The V and J ends lost 0 bases and 5 bases respectively, with 4 bases between them. The CDR3 sequence: CASSLEEETQYF. For the CDR3, the DNA is TGTGCCAGCAGCTTAGAGGAGGAGACCCAGTACTTC.

The rearrangement links TRBV28 to TRBJ1-3, with D possibly being TRBD1 (6 bases). Trimming shortened V by 5 bases and J by 8 bases, and 13 bases separated the two germline ends. Germline CDR1 and CDR2: MDHEN and SYDVKM. The CDR3 runs to 13 residues. Here the CDR3 reads CASSGTWWDTIYF. CDR3 coding DNA: TGTGCCAGCAGTGGGACATGGTGGGACACCATATATTTT.

The chain is built from TRBV2 and TRBJ2-2; D remains unclear. Trimming shortened V by 8 bases and J by 4 bases, and 11 bases separated the two germline ends. This CDR3 comprises 13 residues. The germline V gene encodes CDR1 SNHLY and CDR2 FYNNEI. CDR3 in DNA: TGTGCCAGCCAGCTGGTAGCCACCGGGGAGCTGTTTTTT. It encodes CASQLVATGELFF.

The V call is TRBV5-4, the J call TRBJ1-2; the D is unclear. CDR1 is SGHNT, CDR2 YYREEE, per germline (reference sequence). The CDR3 spans 14 residues. V dropped 3 bases and J dropped 3 bases, with 12 bases sitting between them. CDR3 coding DNA: TGTGCCAGCAGCTCCACCGGAGGGTACTATGGCTACACCTTC. Residues: CASSSTGGYYGYTF.

The chain links TRBV7-9 to TRBJ1-2; unclear D gene. V dropped 5 bases and J dropped 4 bases, with 26 bases sitting between them. Germline values: CDR1 SEHNR, CDR2 FQNEAQ (reference sequence). The CDR3 extends over 18 amino acids. CDR3 DNA sequence: TGTGCCAGCAGCGCAAATTCTTATTCGGGAGACCTGGCCTATGGCTACACCTTC. Residues: CASSANSYSGDLAYGYTF.

V gene TRBV2 combines with J gene TRBJ1-4; no clear D gene. This CDR3 comprises 13 residues. Germline values: CDR1 SNHLY, CDR2 FYNNEI. V lost 5 bases and J lost 5, with 9 bases in between. The CDR3 nucleotides are TGTGCCAGCAGTAGAGGTGAAAATGAAAAACTGTTTTTT. Amino acid sequence: CASSRGENEKLFF. Based on the CDR3 plus reference TRBV2 and TRBJ1-4, the full variable domain is EPEVTQTPSHQVTQMGQEVILRCVPISNHLYFYWYRQILGQKVEFLVSFYNNEISEKSEIFDDQFSVERPDGSNFTLKIRSTKLEDSAMYFCASSRGENEKLFFGSGTQLSVL.

The chain has TRBV28 and TRBJ2-2, with D maybe TRBD2 (6 bases). Germline CDR1 reads MDHEN; CDR2 reads SYDVKM. CDR3 length: 17 amino acids. Trimming cost V 5 bases and J 4 bases, with 20 bases left between them. The CDR3 DNA reads TGTGCCAGCAGTGCTAAGTCGGGAGTTGGGTTCACCGGGGAGCTGTTTTTT. Protein: CASSAKSGVGFTGELFF.

This chain links TRBV9 with TRBJ2-1; weak D call: TRBD2 (5 bases). From germline, CDR1 is SGDLS and CDR2 YYNGEE. This CDR3 comprises 14 residues. V lost 5 bases, J lost 3 bases, and 12 bases lay in between. The CDR3 loop reads CASSPGLSYNEQFF. The CDR3 DNA reads as TGTGCCAGCAGTCCAGGACTGAGCTACAATGAGCAGTTCTTC.